The 8 T cell receptor beta chains listed next were all sequenced from one sample in a study of shared clonotypes between healthy human individuals. TCRdb keeps only in-frame clones here, not all; method: immunoSEQ multiplex PCR. This sample has under 700,000 clones; about 95% occur once, and the top ten carry over 0.095%. Terminally differentiated effector memory CD45RA+ cells were left out of the naive CD8 fraction, which was CD45RO-negative and positively selected for CCR7. The sample consisted of naive CD8+ T cells sorted from blood. The receptors come from a woman aged 25 to 45 in good health.

A single count supports this clone. The V and J genes are TRBV11-3 and TRBJ1-1; D call uncertain. With 3 bases removed from V and 4 bases from J, the gap between germline ends came to 9 bases. From germline, CDR1 is SGHNT and CDR2 YENEEA. This CDR3 contains 13 residues. The CDR3 loop reads CASSFIRGTEAFF. CDR3 nucleotides: TGTGCCAGCAGCTTCATTCGAGGCACTGAAGCTTTCTTT.

This chain links TRBV19 with TRBJ2-7, with 9 positions matching TRBD1. Germline V gene sequence: CDR1 LNHDA, CDR2 SQIVND (reference sequence). CDR3 length: 16 residues. Trimming cost V 6 bases and J 0 bases; bases outside gene matches: 9. CDR3 sequence: CASSLSGTGLSYEQYF. CDR3 in DNA: TGTGCCAGTAGCCTTTCCGGGACAGGGCTCTCCTACGAGCAGTACTTC.

The chain recombines TRBV6-5 with TRBJ2-7, with 7 bases lining up with TRBD1. The CDR3 runs to 16 residues. Trimming cost V 4 bases and J 2 bases; bases outside gene matches: 11. The V gene's germline CDR1 is MNHEY and CDR2 SVGAGI. The CDR3 region has the DNA TGTGCCAGCAGTTTCTCAACAGGGGAGACCACCTACGAGCAGTACTTC. Protein sequence: CASSFSTGETTYEQYF.

This rearrangement joins TRBV5-4 to TRBJ2-7; 9 bases agree with TRBD1. The CDR3 contains 15 residues. Germline values: CDR1 SGHNT, CDR2 YYREEE (reference sequence). Trimming took 4 bases from V and 7 from J; bases not matched to a gene: 12. This CDR3 reads CASSNTGTGYQEQYF. DNA for the CDR3: TGTGCCAGCAGCAACACCGGGACAGGGTATCAAGAGCAGTACTTC.

The chain carries TRBV10-3 and TRBJ2-7; 9 positions match TRBD2. This CDR3 comprises 15 residues. CDR1 and CDR2 from the germline V gene are ENHRY and SYGVKD. The V gene end was trimmed by 2 bases and the J gene end by 4 bases; junction bases not matched to a gene: 6. The CDR3 DNA is TGTGCCATCAGTGAGAACTCGGCGGGAGGGTACGAGCAGTACTTC. This sequence encodes CAISENSAGGYEQYF.

The chain combines TRBV19 with TRBJ2-7; 9 bases are a match to TRBD2. The CDR3 length is 15 residues. Losses at the gene ends were 3 bases for V and 0 bases for J; bases not matched to a gene: 3. Germline V CDR1 and CDR2: LNHDA, SQIVND (reference sequence). The CDR3 DNA reads TGTGCCAGTAGTATGCTAGCGGGATTCTCCTACGAGCAGTACTTC. It translates to CASSMLAGFSYEQYF. Full variable domain (missing parts from reference TRBV19 and TRBJ2-7): DGGITQSPKYLFRKEGQNVTLSCEQNLNHDAMYWYRQDPGQGLRLIYYSQIVNDFQKGDIAEGYSVSREKKESFPLTVTSAQKNPTAFYLCASSMLAGFSYEQYFGPGTRLTVT.

The V call is TRBV25-1, the J call TRBJ2-7; 8 bases are shared with TRBD1. Germline V CDR1 and CDR2: MGHDK, SYGVNS. The CDR3 totals 14 residues. Trimming at V came to 5 bases and at J to 7 bases, leaving 10 bases not matched to a gene. The CDR3 DNA follows: TGTGCCAGCAGTACACACAGGGGGTCGGAAGAGCAGTACTTC. This translates into CASSTHRGSEEQYF.

V usage is TRBV7-3 and J usage is TRBJ1-1; a weak D match, TRBD1 (5 bases). This CDR3 contains 13 residues. Between the trimmed V and J ends, which lost 3 bases and 4 bases, there was a span of 9 bases. Germline values: CDR1 SGHTA, CDR2 FQGTGA. CDR3 DNA: TGTGCCAGCAGCTTGGGGGTCTCCACTGAAGCTTTCTTT. This gives the protein CASSLGVSTEAFF.